This T cell receptor (beta chain) was retrieved from a study of cytomegalovirus exposure and HLA in healthy donors. A word on this clone: Its antigen is not known.

The PCR ran on 60 Vbeta and 13 Jbeta primers. Assay used: immunoSEQ multiplex PCR; TCRdb lists only in-frame clones, some missing. The data contain around 100,000 clones, roughly 80% of them singletons. The CDR3 runs to 16 residues. Germline values: CDR1 SGHNT, CDR2 YENEEA. The V and J ends lost 5 bases and 6 bases respectively, with 22 bases between them. Study-wide points: Among immune exposure information, only CMV serostatus was available.

The receptor was isolated from a woman in her thirties in good health and CMV-seropositive. Sequencing was done on a sample of PBMCs. V and J are TRBV11-3 and TRBJ1-2, with D possibly TRBD1 on 6 matching bases. CDR3 in amino acids: CASSPQGMVTGNGYTF. CDR3 DNA sequence: TGTGCCAGCAGCCCCCAGGGAATGGTGACAGGCAATGGCTACACCTTC. Full variable domain (rest looked up from reference TRBV11-3 and TRBJ1-2): EAGVVQSPRYKIIEKKQPVAFWCNPISGHNTLYWYLQNLGQGPELLIRYENEEAVDDSQLPKDRFSAERLKGVDSTLKIQPAELGDSAVYLCASSPQGMVTGNGYTFGSGTRLTVV.